The 28 T cell receptor beta chains below all came from one sample that was sequenced in a study of blood T cell repertoires in COVID-19. Sequencing used immunoSEQ multiplex PCR; TCRdb keeps in-frame clones, though not all of them. The table lists some 22,000 clones, roughly 94% of them singletons. Sequenced material: peripheral blood. These receptors were obtained from a woman between 45 and 60 years old with active COVID-19.

This chain uses TRBV27 with TRBJ2-6; TRBD1 matches 9 bases. The CDR3 totals 16 residues. The V gene end was trimmed by 6 bases and the J gene end by 4 bases; junction bases not matched to a gene: 7. Per germline, CDR1 MNHEY and CDR2 SMNVEV (reference sequence). The CDR3 DNA reads as TGTGCCAGCAGAAGGGACAGGGTGGCAGGGGCCAACGTCCTGACTTTC. As protein: CASRRDRVAGANVLTF.

V usage is TRBV4-1 and J usage is TRBJ2-3; 11 nucleotides agree with TRBD2. The CDR3 is made up of 16 amino acids. With V trimmed by 2 bases and J by 9 bases, 10 bases remained unmatched. CDR1 MGHRA and CDR2 YSYEKL come from the germline V gene. As DNA, the CDR3 is TGCGCCAGCAGCCAATGGGGACTAGCGGAGACGATAACGCAGTATTTT. Protein: CASSQWGLAETITQYF.

The chain recombines TRBV2 with TRBJ1-1; D possibly corresponds to TRBD1 (6 bases). Trimming cost V 7 bases and J 2 bases, with 11 bases left between them. Germline assignment: CDR1 SNHLY and CDR2 FYNNEI. The CDR3 has 13 residues. The CDR3 loop is CASNPDSNTEAFF. The CDR3 DNA is TGTGCCAGCAATCCGGACAGTAACACTGAAGCTTTCTTT.

The chain links TRBV27 to TRBJ1-4; TRBD1 is a possible D gene (5 bases). The V gene lost 4 bases and the J gene lost 7 bases, with 16 bases spanning the gap. The length of the CDR3 is 15 residues. From germline, CDR1 is MNHEY and CDR2 SMNVEV (reference sequence). CDR3 coding DNA: TGTGCCAGCAGTTCCGACAGTGGTCGCGGTGAAAAACTGTTTTTT. Translated, it gives CASSSDSGRGEKLFF.

This chain joins TRBV28 and TRBJ1-5; the match to TRBD1 covers 7 bases. The CDR3 contains 15 residues. With 6 bases clipped from V and 0 bases from J, the junction kept 5 bases outside the gene matches. From germline, CDR1 is MDHEN and CDR2 SYDVKM. CDR3 residues: CASRGTDYSNQPQHF. CDR3 nucleotides: TGTGCCAGCAGAGGGACAGATTATAGCAATCAGCCCCAGCATTTT.

The chain joins TRBV6-5 to TRBJ2-5; TRBD1 aligns across 8 bases. This CDR3 contains 15 residues. The germline V gene encodes CDR1 MNHEY and CDR2 SVGAGI. V was pared by 7 bases and J by 2 bases, with 9 bases of the junction left unmatched. CDR3 amino acids: CASTKGRGLQETQYF. DNA for the CDR3: TGTGCCAGCACTAAAGGCAGGGGGCTTCAAGAGACCCAGTACTTC.

CDR3 region: CASSAEGISYNEQFF. DNA for the CDR3: TGCGCCAGCAGTGCTGAGGGTATCTCCTACAATGAGCAGTTCTTC. The chain has TRBV10-1 and TRBJ2-1; tentatively, D is TRBD2 (5 bases). V was cut by 4 bases and J by 0 bases, with 10 bases left in between. The CDR3 runs 15 residues. Germline V gene data show CDR1 as WNHNN and CDR2 as SYGVQD (reference sequence).

This sequence joins TRBV3-1 (or the pseudogene TRBV3-2) and TRBJ2-5; 10 positions agree with TRBD2. The V gene's germline CDR1 is LGHDT and CDR2 YNNKEL (reference sequence). Germline trimming cut 7 bases from V and 3 bases from J; bases unmatched to any gene: 5. The CDR3 has 14 amino acids. The DNA of the CDR3 is TGTGCCAGCACCGACACTAGCGGGAAAGAGACCCAGTACTTC. Translated: CASTDTSGKETQYF.

This chain joins TRBV5-1 and TRBJ1-6; 9 bases fit TRBD1. V lost 4 bases and J lost 8; bases outside the gene matches: 7. Germline CDR1 SGHRS, CDR2 YFSETQ. The CDR3 covers 15 residues. The CDR3 DNA is TGCGCCAGCAGCCGGACAGGGGCCGGAGATTCACCCCTCCACTTT. Protein sequence: CASSRTGAGDSPLHF.

The rearrangement joins TRBV5-1 to TRBJ2-2, with 7 bases that match TRBD1. CDR1 is SGHRS, CDR2 YFSETQ, per germline. Unmatched junction bases numbered 2, after V lost 0 bases and J lost 0 bases. The CDR3 contains 16 residues. The CDR3 is CASSLGGTANTGELFF. The CDR3 DNA follows: TGCGCCAGCAGCTTGGGTGGGACAGCGAACACCGGGGAGCTGTTTTTT.

The gene calls are TRBV19 and TRBJ1-5, with 10 nucleotides matching TRBD1. CDR1 and CDR2 (germline): LNHDA, SQIVND (reference sequence). Trimming removed 7 bases from V and 3 bases from J; junction bases left unmatched: 9. This CDR3 region has 16 residues. DNA of the CDR3: TGTGCCAGTACCCCGAGGACAGGGGGTTTCAATCAGCCCCAGCATTTT. Amino acids: CASTPRTGGFNQPQHF.

This clone came up a few times. This rearrangement joins TRBV3-1 (or the pseudogene TRBV3-2) to TRBJ1-5, with a weak D call TRBD1 (6 bases). The CDR3 is made up of 15 amino acids. With 2 bases removed from V and 3 bases from J, the gap between germline ends came to 11 bases. The germline CDR1 and CDR2 sequences are LGHDT and YNNKEL (reference sequence). This CDR3 is CASSQMAGDNQPQHF. The CDR3 nucleotides read TGTGCCAGCAGCCAAATGGCAGGGGACAATCAGCCCCAGCATTTT.

This chain connects TRBV16 to TRBJ2-1, with 11 bases fitting TRBD2. The germline gives CDR1 KGHSY, CDR2 FQNENV. The CDR3 totals 15 residues. V gave up 4 bases and J gave up 4 bases; unmatched junction bases: 3. CDR3 residues: CASSPGTSGYNEQFF. The CDR3 DNA reads TGTGCCAGCAGCCCCGGGACTAGCGGATACAATGAGCAGTTCTTC.

CDR3 region: CASSVGGHTEAFF. DNA for the CDR3: TGTGCCAGCAGCGTAGGGGGGCACACTGAAGCTTTCTTT. The rearrangement uses TRBV9 and TRBJ1-1; perhaps TRBD1 as D (6 bases). Germline V gene data show CDR1 as SGDLS and CDR2 as YYNGEE. V lost 0 bases, J lost 3 bases, and 6 bases lay in between. This CDR3 comprises 13 residues. Complete variable domain (other parts from reference TRBV9 and TRBJ1-1): DSGVTQTPKHLITATGQRVTLRCSPRSGDLSVYWYQQSLDQGLQFLIQYYNGEERAKGNILERFSAQQFPDLHSELNLSSLELGDSALYFCASSVGGHTEAFFGQGTRLTVV.

J is TRBJ1-6 and V is TRBV18; TRBD1 is a possible D gene (6 bases). The V end was cut by 3 bases, the J end by 1 base, with 13 bases between. Germline CDR1 and CDR2: KGHSH and LQKENI. The CDR3 is 17 residues long. CDR3 DNA: TGTGCCAGCTCACCGTCGGGGGGCGCGTCCTATAATTCACCCCTCCACTTT. This encodes CASSPSGGASYNSPLHF.

The genes are TRBV27 and TRBJ2-1, with TRBD2 identical over 13 bases. The J segment lost 16 bases and the V segment lost 6 bases, leaving 12 bases of the junction unmatched. Germline assignment: CDR1 MNHEY and CDR2 SMNVEV (reference sequence). The CDR3 totals 14 residues. The CDR3 sequence: CASSSSLGLAGEFF. The CDR3 DNA reads as TGTGCCAGCAGCTCCAGCCTAGGACTAGCGGGAGAATTCTTC.

This chain connects TRBV5-1 to TRBJ2-7; D is perhaps TRBD2 (7 bases). Trimming left V 3 bases short and J 9 bases short, with 16 bases between. The CDR3 length is 13 residues. Germline V lookup: CDR1 SGHRS, CDR2 YFSETQ. Here the CDR3 reads CASSSTPGGWQYV. In nucleotides, the CDR3 is TGCGCCAGCAGCTCAACTCCGGGGGGCTGGCAGTACGTC.

The CDR3 region is CASSEMNTEAFF. The CDR3 nucleotides read TGTGCCAGCAGCGAGATGAACACTGAAGCTTTCTTT. The rearrangement links TRBV6-5 to TRBJ1-1; D call uncertain. V was trimmed by 6 bases and J by 0 bases, leaving 5 bases between them. The CDR3 contains 12 residues. Germline V gene sequence: CDR1 MNHEY, CDR2 SVGAGI.

V and J are TRBV10-3 and TRBJ2-7; 10 bases agree with TRBD2. Losses at the gene ends were 0 bases for V and 5 bases for J; bases not matched to a gene: 4. CDR3 length: 15 amino acids. Germline CDR1 ENHRY, CDR2 SYGVKD. The CDR3 DNA is TGTGCCATCAGTGAGTCGGGGACTAGCGCCAACGAGCAGTACTTC. It yields the protein CAISESGTSANEQYF.

The chain links TRBV27 to TRBJ1-1, with 7 bases aligning to TRBD1. J gave up 11 bases and V 2 bases, and 11 bases lay outside the gene matches. Germline V lookup: CDR1 MNHEY, CDR2 SMNVEV (reference sequence). CDR3 length: 14 residues. CDR3 in amino acids: CASSLRTGGAGAFF. CDR3 bases: TGTGCCAGCAGTTTACGGACAGGTGGGGCGGGGGCTTTCTTT.

The V and J genes are TRBV7-2 and TRBJ1-4; D is perhaps TRBD1 (5 bases). The germline V gene encodes CDR1 SGHTA and CDR2 FQGNSA. There are 12 residues in the CDR3. The V end was cut by 1 base, the J end by 11 bases, with 8 bases between. CDR3: CASSLDWGKLFF. CDR3 coding DNA: TGTGCCAGCAGCTTAGATTGGGGCAAACTGTTTTTT. The whole variable domain, filled in from reference TRBV7-2 and TRBJ1-4, reads GAGVSQSPSNKVTEKGKDVELRCDPISGHTALYWYRQSLGQGLEFLIYFQGNSAPDKSGLPSDRFSAERTGGSVSTLTIQRTQQEDSAVYLCASSLDWGKLFFGSGTQLSVL.

The chain uses TRBV7-9 and TRBJ1-1; weak D call: TRBD1 (5 bases). Germline CDR1 SEHNR, CDR2 FQNEAQ (reference sequence). This CDR3 is 14 amino acids long. Trimming stripped 0 bases from V and 6 bases from J, with 11 bases between. Here the CDR3 reads CASSLASGWAEAFF. CDR3 bases: TGTGCCAGCAGCTTAGCTTCAGGGTGGGCTGAAGCTTTCTTT.

The rearrangement links TRBV19 to TRBJ2-5, with D possibly TRBD1 on 6 matching bases. There are 15 residues in the CDR3. Germline CDR1 is LNHDA and CDR2 is SQIVND (reference sequence). V shed 4 bases and J shed 5 bases, with 17 bases lying between them. The CDR3 DNA is TGTGCCAGTAGTACAACCGGGACATCCCTTGAGACCCAGTACTTC. Translating gives CASSTTGTSLETQYF.

This clone appeared a single time. This chain connects TRBV24-1 to TRBJ1-5; D remains unclear. Germline V CDR1 and CDR2: KGHDR, SFDVKD. The ends were cut back, 5 bases at V and 0 bases at J, with 7 bases in the middle. The CDR3 totals 14 residues. In DNA form, the CDR3 reads TGTGCCACCAGTGTACGCAGTAGCAATCAGCCCCAGCATTTT. Translation: CATSVRSSNQPQHF.

V and J are TRBV27 and TRBJ2-1; perhaps TRBD2 as D (5 bases). CDR3 length equals 13 residues. CDR1 is MNHEY, CDR2 SMNVEV, per germline (reference sequence). V was shortened by 3 bases and J by 2 bases, with 5 bases between the two germline ends. The CDR3 nucleotides read TGTGCCAGCAGTTTTAGCGCCTACAATGAGCAGTTCTTC. Protein product: CASSFSAYNEQFF.

The chain uses TRBV19 and TRBJ2-7, with TRBD2 matching over 9 bases. CDR3 size: 13 residues. V trimming: 4 bases; J trimming: 5 bases; junction bases outside the gene matches: 3. Per the germline V gene, CDR1 is LNHDA and CDR2 is SQIVND (reference sequence). Here the CDR3 reads CASSSGRVDEQYF. The CDR3 DNA reads TGTGCCAGTAGTAGCGGGAGGGTCGACGAGCAGTACTTC.

The chain uses TRBV7-8 and TRBJ1-1; tentative D call: TRBD1 (6 bases). This CDR3 contains 14 residues. Germline-derived CDR1 and CDR2 are SGHVS and FQNEAQ. The V end lost 5 bases, the J end lost 0 bases, and 10 bases lay between the germline ends. CDR3 sequence: CASSPGELNTEAFF. CDR3 DNA: TGTGCCAGCAGCCCAGGGGAGTTGAACACTGAAGCTTTCTTT.

This chain joins TRBV29-1 and TRBJ2-3; D call uncertain. Germline lookup yields CDR1 SQVTM and CDR2 ANQGSEA. The CDR3 consists of 14 residues. Trimming shortened V by 2 bases and J by 0 bases, and 9 bases separated the two germline ends. The CDR3 DNA is TGCAGCGTTGAACCTACCCTAAGCACAGATACGCAGTATTTT. Its protein product is CSVEPTLSTDTQYF.